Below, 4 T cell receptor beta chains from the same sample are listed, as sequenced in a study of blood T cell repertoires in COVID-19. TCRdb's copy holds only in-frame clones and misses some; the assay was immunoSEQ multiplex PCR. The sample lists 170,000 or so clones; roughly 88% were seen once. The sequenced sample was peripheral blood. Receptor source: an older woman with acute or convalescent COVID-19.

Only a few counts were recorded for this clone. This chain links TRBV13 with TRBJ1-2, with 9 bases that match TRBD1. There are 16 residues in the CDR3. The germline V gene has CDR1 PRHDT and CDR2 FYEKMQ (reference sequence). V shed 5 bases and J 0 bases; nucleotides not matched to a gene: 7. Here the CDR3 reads CASSPWTGEANYGYTF. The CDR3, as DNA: TGTGCCAGCAGCCCTTGGACAGGGGAAGCTAACTATGGCTACACCTTC.

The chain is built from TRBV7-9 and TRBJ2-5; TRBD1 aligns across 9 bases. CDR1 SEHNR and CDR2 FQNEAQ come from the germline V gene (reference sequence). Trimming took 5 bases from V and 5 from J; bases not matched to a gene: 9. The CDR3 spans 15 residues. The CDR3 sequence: CASSPRGGQGETQYF. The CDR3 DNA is TGTGCCAGCAGCCCCCGAGGAGGACAGGGGGAGACCCAGTACTTC.

The CDR3 DNA follows: TGTGCCAGCAGAACTACCCCCTATTCACCCCTCCACTTT. Translated: CASRTTPYSPLHF. V gene TRBV11-3 combines with J gene TRBJ1-6; D is uncertain. Germline lookup yields CDR1 SGHNT and CDR2 YENEEA. The CDR3 has 13 amino acids. Trimming cost V 6 bases and J 8 bases, with 11 bases left between them.

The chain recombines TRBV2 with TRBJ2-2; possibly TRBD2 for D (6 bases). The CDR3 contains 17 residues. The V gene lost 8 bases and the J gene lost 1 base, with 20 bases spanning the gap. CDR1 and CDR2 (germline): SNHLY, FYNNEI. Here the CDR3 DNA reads TGTGCCAGCTCAAAGGGAGGACGGGGATTGAACACCGGGGAGCTGTTTTTT. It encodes CASSKGGRGLNTGELFF.